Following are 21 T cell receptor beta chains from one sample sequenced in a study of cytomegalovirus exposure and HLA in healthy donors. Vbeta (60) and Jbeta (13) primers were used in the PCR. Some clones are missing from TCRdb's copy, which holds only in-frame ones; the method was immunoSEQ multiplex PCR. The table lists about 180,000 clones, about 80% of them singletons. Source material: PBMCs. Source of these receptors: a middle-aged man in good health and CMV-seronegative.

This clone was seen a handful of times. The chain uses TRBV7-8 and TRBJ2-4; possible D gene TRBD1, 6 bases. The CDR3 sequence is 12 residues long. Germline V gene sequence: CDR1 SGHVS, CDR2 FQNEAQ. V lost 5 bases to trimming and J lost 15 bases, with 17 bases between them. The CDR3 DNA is TGTGCCAGCAGCCCCCAGGGGAGCTATCTGTACTTC. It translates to CASSPQGSYLYF.

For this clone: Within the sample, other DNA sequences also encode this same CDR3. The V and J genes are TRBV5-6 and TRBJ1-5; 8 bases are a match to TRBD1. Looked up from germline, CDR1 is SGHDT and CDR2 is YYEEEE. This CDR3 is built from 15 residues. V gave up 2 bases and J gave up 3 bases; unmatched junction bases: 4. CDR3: CASSLRTGSNQPQHF. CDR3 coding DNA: TGTGCCAGCAGCTTAAGGACAGGGTCCAATCAGCCCCAGCATTTT.

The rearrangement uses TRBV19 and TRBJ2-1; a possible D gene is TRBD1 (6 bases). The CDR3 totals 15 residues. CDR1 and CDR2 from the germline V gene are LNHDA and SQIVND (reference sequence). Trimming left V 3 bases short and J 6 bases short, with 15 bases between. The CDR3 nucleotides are TGTGCCAGTAGTATCCCTGTGGGGGCTCGCAATGAGCAGTTCTTC. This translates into CASSIPVGARNEQFF.

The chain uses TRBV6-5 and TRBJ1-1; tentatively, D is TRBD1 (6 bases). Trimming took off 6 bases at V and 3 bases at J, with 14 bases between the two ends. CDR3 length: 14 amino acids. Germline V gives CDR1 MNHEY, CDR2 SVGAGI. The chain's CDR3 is CASRPGQPYTEAFF. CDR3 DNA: TGTGCCAGCAGGCCTGGACAGCCTTACACTGAAGCTTTCTTT.

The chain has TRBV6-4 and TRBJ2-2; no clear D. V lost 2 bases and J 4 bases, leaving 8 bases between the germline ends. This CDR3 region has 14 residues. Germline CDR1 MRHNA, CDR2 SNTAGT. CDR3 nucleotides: TGTGCCAGCAGTGACCAGATCTTCACCGGGGAGCTGTTTTTT. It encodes CASSDQIFTGELFF.

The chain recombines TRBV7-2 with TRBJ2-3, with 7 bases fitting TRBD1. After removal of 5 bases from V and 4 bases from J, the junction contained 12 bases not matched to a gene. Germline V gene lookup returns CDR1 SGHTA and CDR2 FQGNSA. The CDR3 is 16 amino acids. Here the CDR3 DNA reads TGTGCCAGCAGCACCTTCCAGAATCAGGGGGCAGATACGCAGTATTTT. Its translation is CASSTFQNQGADTQYF.

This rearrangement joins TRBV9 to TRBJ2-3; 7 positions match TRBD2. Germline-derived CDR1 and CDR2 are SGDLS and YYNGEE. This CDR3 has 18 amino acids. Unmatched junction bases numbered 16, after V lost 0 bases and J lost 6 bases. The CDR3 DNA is TGTGCCAGCAGCGTAGGTTTGTTGACGGGGGGTCTCGGCGATACGCAGTATTTT. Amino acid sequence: CASSVGLLTGGLGDTQYF.

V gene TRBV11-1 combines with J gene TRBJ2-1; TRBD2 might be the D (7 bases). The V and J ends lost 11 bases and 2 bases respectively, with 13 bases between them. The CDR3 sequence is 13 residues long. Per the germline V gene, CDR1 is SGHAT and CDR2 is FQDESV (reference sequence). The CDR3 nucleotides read TGTGCCTCGACGGGGGGCACCTACAATGAGCAGTTCTTC. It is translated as CASTGGTYNEQFF.

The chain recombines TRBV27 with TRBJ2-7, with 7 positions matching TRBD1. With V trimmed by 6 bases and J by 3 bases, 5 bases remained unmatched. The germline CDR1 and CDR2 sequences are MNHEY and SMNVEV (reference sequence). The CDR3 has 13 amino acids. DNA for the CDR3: TGTGCCAGCAGGACGGGACAGTTCTACGAGCAGTACTTC. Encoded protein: CASRTGQFYEQYF.

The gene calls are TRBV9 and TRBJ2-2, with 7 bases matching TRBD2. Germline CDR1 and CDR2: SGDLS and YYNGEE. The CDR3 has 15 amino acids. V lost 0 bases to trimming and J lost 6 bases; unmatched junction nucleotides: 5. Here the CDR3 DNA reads TGTGCCAGCAGCGTAGAGGCTAGCGGTGCCGGGGAGCTGTTTTTT. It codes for CASSVEASGAGELFF.

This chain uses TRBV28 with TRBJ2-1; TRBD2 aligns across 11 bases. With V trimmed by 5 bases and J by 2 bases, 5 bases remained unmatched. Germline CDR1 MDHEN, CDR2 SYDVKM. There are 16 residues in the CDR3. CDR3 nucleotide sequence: TGTGCCAGCAGTGGGATGACTAGCGGGACCTACAATGAGCAGTTCTTC. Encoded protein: CASSGMTSGTYNEQFF.

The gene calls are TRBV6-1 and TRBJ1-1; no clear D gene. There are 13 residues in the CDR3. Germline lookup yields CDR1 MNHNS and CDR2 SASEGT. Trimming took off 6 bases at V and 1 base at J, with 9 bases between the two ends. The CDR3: CASSRRRNTEAFF. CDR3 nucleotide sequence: TGTGCCAGCAGCCGTCGGAGGAACACTGAAGCTTTCTTT.

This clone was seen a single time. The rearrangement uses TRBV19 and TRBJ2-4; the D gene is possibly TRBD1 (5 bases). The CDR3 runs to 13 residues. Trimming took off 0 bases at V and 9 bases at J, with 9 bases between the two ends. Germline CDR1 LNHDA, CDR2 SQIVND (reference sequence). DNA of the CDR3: TGTGCCAGTAGTATAGAATTTAGGGGCATTCAGTACTTC. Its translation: CASSIEFRGIQYF.

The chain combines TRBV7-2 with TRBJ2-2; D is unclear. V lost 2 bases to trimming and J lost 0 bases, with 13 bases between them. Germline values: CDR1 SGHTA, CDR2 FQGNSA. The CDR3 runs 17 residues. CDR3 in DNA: TGTGCCAGCAGCTTAACTAAGGCGTCGACGAACACCGGGGAGCTGTTTTTT. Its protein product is CASSLTKASTNTGELFF. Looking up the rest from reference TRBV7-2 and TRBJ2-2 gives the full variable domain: GAGVSQSPSNKVTEKGKDVELRCDPISGHTALYWYRQSLGQGLEFLIYFQGNSAPDKSGLPSDRFSAERTGGSVSTLTIQRTQQEDSAVYLCASSLTKASTNTGELFFGEGSRLTVL.

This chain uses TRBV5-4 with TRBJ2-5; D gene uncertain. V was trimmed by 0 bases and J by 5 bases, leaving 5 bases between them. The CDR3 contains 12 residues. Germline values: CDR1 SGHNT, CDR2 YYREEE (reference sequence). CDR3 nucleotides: TGTGCCAGCAGCTTGGTCGAGGAGACCCAGTACTTC. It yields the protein CASSLVEETQYF.

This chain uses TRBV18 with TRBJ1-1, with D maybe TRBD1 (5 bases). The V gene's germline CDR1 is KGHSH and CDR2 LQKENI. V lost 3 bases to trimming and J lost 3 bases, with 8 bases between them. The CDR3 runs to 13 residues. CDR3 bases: TGTGCCAGCTCACCCGCGGGGGACACTGAAGCTTTCTTT. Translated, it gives CASSPAGDTEAFF.

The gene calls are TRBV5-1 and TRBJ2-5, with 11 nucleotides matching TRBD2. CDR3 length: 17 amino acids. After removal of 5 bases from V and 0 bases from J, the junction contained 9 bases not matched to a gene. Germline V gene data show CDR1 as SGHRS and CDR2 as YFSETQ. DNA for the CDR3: TGCGCCAGCAGTCCGGGTCCGGGACTAGCGGACCAAGAGACCCAGTACTTC. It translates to CASSPGPGLADQETQYF.

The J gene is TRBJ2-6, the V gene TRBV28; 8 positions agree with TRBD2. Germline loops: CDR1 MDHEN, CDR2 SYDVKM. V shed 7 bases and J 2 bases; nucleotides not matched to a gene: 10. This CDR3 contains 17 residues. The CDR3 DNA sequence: TGTGCCAGCACCTCGGGAGGGTTATCTACTGGGGCCAACGTCCTGACTTTC. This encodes CASTSGGLSTGANVLTF.

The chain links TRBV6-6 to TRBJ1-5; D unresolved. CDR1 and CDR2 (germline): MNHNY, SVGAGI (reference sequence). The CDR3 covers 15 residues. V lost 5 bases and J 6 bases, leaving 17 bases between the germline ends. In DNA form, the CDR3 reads TGTGCCAGCAGTCCCACGTCCCCAGGCTTTCAGCCCCAGCATTTT. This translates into CASSPTSPGFQPQHF.

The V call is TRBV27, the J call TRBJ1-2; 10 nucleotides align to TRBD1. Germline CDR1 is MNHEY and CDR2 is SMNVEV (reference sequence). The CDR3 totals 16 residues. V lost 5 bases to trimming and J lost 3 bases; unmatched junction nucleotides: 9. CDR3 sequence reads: CASSRTSTGGYYGYTF. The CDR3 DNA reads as TGTGCCAGCAGTCGGACCTCGACAGGGGGCTACTATGGCTACACCTTC.

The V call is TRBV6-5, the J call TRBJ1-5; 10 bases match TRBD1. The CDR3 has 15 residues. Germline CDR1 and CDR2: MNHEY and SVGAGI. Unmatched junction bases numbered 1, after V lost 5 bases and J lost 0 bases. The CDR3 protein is CASSRTGGSNQPQHF. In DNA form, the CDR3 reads TGTGCCAGCAGTCGGACAGGGGGTAGCAATCAGCCCCAGCATTTT.